This TCR beta chain was found in a study of OX40 agonist ivuxolimab in advanced cancers. The overall study: While on treatment, patients had intravenous ivuxolimab at 0.01 to 10 mg/kg every 2 weeks. The dose-escalation cohort was over 65% male, with a mean age of around 60 years, ranging about 23 to 79. General study findings and limits: By week 6 at 0.1 to 3.0 mg/kg, blood CD4+ and CD8+ T cells had expanded clonally.

The timepoints at which blood was sampled were baseline, cycle 4 day 1, and cycle 7 day 1. Some clones are missing from TCRdb's copy, which holds only in-frame ones; the method was immunoSEQ multiplex PCR. The data hold around 31,000 clones, with approximately 90% observed a single time. This CDR3 is 11 amino acids long. Between the trimmed V and J ends, which lost 5 bases and 0 bases, there was a span of 3 bases. CDR1 SGHKS and CDR2 YYEKEE come from the germline V gene (reference sequence). Notes on this clone: Its specificity is unknown.

The sequences come from CD4+ or CD8+ T cells sorted from blood, collected in a trial of the OX40 agonist ivuxolimab. This chain links TRBV5-5 with TRBJ2-7; D gene ambiguous. The origin of this receptor is an adult with an advanced solid tumor such as melanoma, head and neck, liver or kidney cancer. The DNA of the CDR3 is TGTGCCAGCAGTTCCTCCTACGAGCAGTACTTC. Its translation is CASSSSYEQYF.